These T cell receptor beta chains were read from a single sample in a study of spatial heterogeneity in lung cancer. Each CDR3 protein is one row after TCRdb ran MiXCR on the 5' RACE reads. The data contain approximately 12,000 distinct CDR3 sequences, around an eighth of them singletons. Sequenced here: PBMCs, sampled at surgery. The receptors shown here come from a female donor with early-stage non-small cell lung cancer. Each CDR3 is given with its conserved first and last residue. D genes are given only for firm matches. Size is omitted from some rows. Given values are once, few, many or a class for expanded clones.

V	J	D	size	DNA	CDR3
TRBV20-1	TRBJ2-7	NA	many	TGCAGTGCCCCTACAGGAGGGGGCGACGAGCAGTACTTC	CSAPTGGGDEQYF
TRBV12-3/TRBV12-4	TRBJ2-3	NA	many	TGTGCCAGCAGTTTGGGGCTAGCAACAGATACGCAGTATTTT	CASSLGLATDTQYF
TRBV11-2	TRBJ1-4	NA	many	TGTGCCAGCAGCTTCGGACGTAATGAAAAACTGTTTTTT	CASSFGRNEKLFF
TRBV20-1	TRBJ2-1	NA	many	TGCAGTGCTCTTAGGCGTTGGAGTGAGCAGTTCTTC	CSALRRWSEQFF
TRBV18	TRBJ1-2	NA	NA	TGTGCCAGCTCACCGCAGGACAACTATGGCTACACCTTC	CASSPQDNYGYTF
TRBV5-1	TRBJ1-1	TRBD1	NA	TGCGCCAGCAGCTTGGAGACAGGGCGGAACACTGAAGCTTTCTTT	CASSLETGRNTEAFF
TRBV18	TRBJ1-1	NA	many	TGTGCCAGCTCCGGGGGGAGCACTGAAGCTTTCTTT	CASSGGSTEAFF
TRBV28	TRBJ1-6	NA	many	TGTGCCAGCAGTATCTGGTCGAGGCAGGAGAGCTCCTATAATTCACCCCTCCACTTT	CASSIWSRQESSYNSPLHF
TRBV29-1	TRBJ2-6	TRBD2	many	TGCAGCGCCGGGGGGGCCTCTGGGGCCAACGTCCTGACTTTC	CSAGGASGANVLTF
TRBV9	TRBJ1-2	TRBD1	once	TGTGCCAGCAGCCCCGGGACAGGAGGGGCGTATGGCTACACCTTC	CASSPGTGGAYGYTF
TRBV7-8	TRBJ2-3	TRBD2	medium-sized	TGTGCCAGCAGCTTACAGCGGGGGCTCGCAGATACGCAGTATTTT	CASSLQRGLADTQYF
TRBV5-1	TRBJ1-1	NA	medium-sized	TGCGCCAGCAGCTTGGTGCCGAACACTGAAGCTTTCTTT	CASSLVPNTEAFF
TRBV7-9	TRBJ2-2	NA	medium-sized	TGTGCCAGCAGCGGAGATCTCGGGGAGCTGTTTTTT	CASSGDLGELFF
TRBV7-8	TRBJ2-1	NA	many	TGTGCCAGCAGCTCCCGGGACCCCGTCTTCGCCAATGAGCAGTTCTTC	CASSSRDPVFANEQFF
TRBV7-9	TRBJ1-5	NA	many	TGTGCCAGCAGCTGGAATAGCAATCAGCCCCAGCATTTT	CASSWNSNQPQHF
TRBV3-1	TRBJ2-3	NA	medium-sized	TGTGCCAGCAGCCCCTCAGGCACAGATACGCAGTATTTT	CASSPSGTDTQYF
TRBV2	TRBJ1-2	NA	many	TGTGCCAGCACCCTGGGGGTCGCTGGCTACACCTTC	CASTLGVAGYTF